The 31 T cell receptor beta chains in this list originate from one sample, sequenced in a study of cytomegalovirus exposure and HLA in healthy donors. PCR amplification relied on 60 Vbeta primers (plus 13 Jbeta primers). Data came from immunoSEQ multiplex PCR; TCRdb stores just in-frame clones and leaves some out. The data hold roughly 190,000 clones, with 70% to 80% observed a single time. Material for sequencing was PBMCs. These TCRs come from a woman in her forties or fifties in good health and CMV-seronegative.

This chain joins TRBV19 and TRBJ1-5; maybe TRBD1 (6 bases). The CDR3 loop spans 14 amino acids. The V gene's germline CDR1 is LNHDA and CDR2 SQIVND (reference sequence). Trimming cost V 1 base and J 5 bases, with 9 bases left between them. CDR3: CASSIGDTHQPQHF. DNA of the CDR3: TGTGCCAGTAGTATAGGGGACACTCATCAGCCCCAGCATTTT. Full variable domain (missing parts from reference TRBV19 and TRBJ1-5): DGGITQSPKYLFRKEGQNVTLSCEQNLNHDAMYWYRQDPGQGLRLIYYSQIVNDFQKGDIAEGYSVSREKKESFPLTVTSAQKNPTAFYLCASSIGDTHQPQHFGDGTRLSIL.

Comments on this clone: One junction end disagrees with the germline gene, perhaps due to a read error. V and J are TRBV7-7 and TRBJ2-3; 9 nucleotides line up with TRBD2. CDR1 SSHAT and CDR2 FNYEAQ come from the germline V gene (reference sequence). The CDR3 runs 14 residues. The CDR3: CASSLAGVTDTQYF. CDR3 DNA sequence: TGTGCTAGCAGCTTAGCGGGAGTCACAGATACGCAGTATTTT.

The chain couples TRBV6-5 to TRBJ1-1; TRBD1 is a possible D gene (5 bases). Germline CDR1 MNHEY, CDR2 SVGAGI. The CDR3 spans 13 residues. The germline V and J ends were trimmed by 4 bases and 3 bases, with 9 bases remaining between them. In DNA form, the CDR3 reads TGTGCCAGCAGTTTTCAGACAGACACTGAAGCTTTCTTT. Translated, it gives CASSFQTDTEAFF.

This clone was picked up a small number of times. The chain recombines TRBV11-3 with TRBJ2-1; D is unclear. The CDR3 totals 12 residues. Germline assignment: CDR1 SGHNT and CDR2 YENEEA. Trimming cost V 8 bases and J 9 bases, with 14 bases left between them. Written as DNA, the CDR3 is TGTGCCAGCCGTTCTAGTTTAGGTGAGCAGTTCTTC. Protein sequence: CASRSSLGEQFF.

The table lists this clone with a count of one. The chain employs TRBV14 and TRBJ2-7; a weak D match, TRBD2 (5 bases). V lost 4 bases to trimming and J lost 5 bases, with 9 bases between them. CDR1 and CDR2 (germline): SGHDN, FVKESK. The CDR3 extends over 12 amino acids. The CDR3 sequence: CASSPRADEQYF. CDR3 DNA sequence: TGTGCCAGCAGCCCGCGGGCGGACGAGCAGTACTTC.

This rearrangement joins TRBV2 to TRBJ2-7; 11 positions agree with TRBD1. V gave up 3 bases and J gave up 3 bases; unmatched junction bases: 1. This CDR3 has 14 amino acids. Germline lookup yields CDR1 SNHLY and CDR2 FYNNEI. The CDR3 protein is CASSDGTGGYEQYF. CDR3 nucleotide sequence: TGTGCCAGCAGTGATGGGACAGGGGGCTACGAGCAGTACTTC.

The chain recombines TRBV6-1 with TRBJ1-5; tentatively, D is TRBD1 (5 bases). This CDR3 is built from 15 residues. V was trimmed by 2 bases and J by 7 bases, leaving 15 bases between them. Germline V gene lookup returns CDR1 MNHNS and CDR2 SASEGT. The CDR3 sequence: CASSEPGQGWQPQHF. The CDR3, as DNA: TGTGCCAGCAGTGAACCTGGTCAGGGTTGGCAGCCCCAGCATTTT.

About this clone itself: At one end, the junction sequence differs from germline, possibly due to a read error. In the same sample, other DNA sequences code for this CDR3. V and J are TRBV27 and TRBJ2-7; 9 bases map to TRBD2. Germline CDR1 and CDR2: MNHEY and SMNVEV (reference sequence). The CDR3 has 16 residues. The CDR3 nucleotides read TGCGCCAGCAGTTCGGTTCCGGGACTAGCTTCCCACGAGCAGTACTTC. Translated, it gives CASSSVPGLASHEQYF.

The V call is TRBV6-5, the J call TRBJ1-2; TRBD1 might be the D (5 bases). V was shortened by 6 bases and J by 5 bases, with 10 bases between the two germline ends. CDR1 MNHEY and CDR2 SVGAGI come from the germline V gene. CDR3 size: 12 residues. Here the CDR3 DNA reads TGTGCCAGCAGATACGGGGCTTATGGCTACACCTTC. Its translation: CASRYGAYGYTF.

The chain employs TRBV7-7 and TRBJ2-7, with 9 bases matching TRBD1. The CDR3 is made up of 12 amino acids. V dropped 8 bases and J dropped 5; count of bases not matched to a gene: 4. CDR1 and CDR2 from the germline V gene are SSHAT and FNYEAQ (reference sequence). The CDR3 nucleotides are TGTGCCAGCGGTACAGGGGGCGACGAGCAGTACTTC. Amino acid sequence: CASGTGGDEQYF.

This clone was recorded only once. The chain uses TRBV5-8 and TRBJ2-1; 7 bases are shared with TRBD2. The CDR3 loop spans 15 amino acids. After removal of 6 bases from V and 5 bases from J, the junction contained 11 bases not matched to a gene. Germline values: CDR1 SGHTS, CDR2 YDEGEE. CDR3 DNA sequence: TGTGCCAGCACCCCCGGGACTACACCCAACAATGAGCAGTTCTTC. Translation: CASTPGTTPNNEQFF.

The gene calls are TRBV27 and TRBJ2-7; unclear D gene. The CDR3 has 14 amino acids. Deletions cut 2 bases from V and 2 bases from J, with 10 bases between. CDR1 and CDR2 (germline): MNHEY, SMNVEV (reference sequence). The CDR3 protein is CASSLGLTAYEQYF. CDR3 DNA sequence: TGTGCCAGCAGTTTAGGCCTTACCGCCTACGAGCAGTACTTC.

The chain links TRBV18 to TRBJ1-5; 8 bases fit TRBD1. V shed 3 bases, J shed 6 bases, and the junction held 10 bases outside the gene matches. The CDR3 has 16 residues. Germline values: CDR1 KGHSH, CDR2 LQKENI. CDR3: CASSPTQQGARQPQHF. The CDR3 coding sequence is TGTGCCAGCTCACCCACCCAGCAGGGGGCCCGTCAGCCCCAGCATTTT.

The V call is TRBV19, the J call TRBJ1-4, with 9 positions matching TRBD1. The V gene's germline CDR1 is LNHDA and CDR2 SQIVND (reference sequence). J gave up 8 bases and V 10 bases, and 5 bases lay outside the gene matches. This CDR3 region has 12 residues. The CDR3 protein is CATRDRAEKLFF. The CDR3 nucleotides are TGTGCCACCCGGGACAGGGCCGAAAAACTGTTTTTT.

The V call is TRBV7-2, the J call TRBJ1-6; no clear D. CDR3 length: 18 amino acids. Germline V CDR1 and CDR2: SGHTA, FQGNSA. Trimming took 4 bases from V and 4 from J, leaving 20 bases between them. The CDR3 protein is CASSSPPLRARYNSPLHF. The CDR3 DNA reads as TGTGCCAGCAGCTCCCCACCTTTGAGGGCCAGGTATAATTCACCCCTCCACTTT.

The chain carries TRBV19 and TRBJ2-1; 7 positions match TRBD1. J was trimmed by 8 bases and V by 5 bases; bases with no gene match: 6. This CDR3 is 13 amino acids long. Looked up from germline, CDR1 is LNHDA and CDR2 is SQIVND (reference sequence). CDR3 sequence: CASSRGGGYEQFF. The DNA for the CDR3 is TGTGCCAGTAGTCGAGGGGGCGGGTATGAGCAGTTCTTC.

This clone was observed a few times. At one boundary the junction diverges from the germline segment, which might be a read error. V gene TRBV4-2 combines with J gene TRBJ1-2; 9 bases map to TRBD1. The CDR3 sequence is 19 residues long. From germline, CDR1 is LGHNA and CDR2 YNFKEQ. The CDR3 loop is CASSQYFTGGVSGTRTFPF. The CDR3 nucleotides are TGTGCCAGCAGCCAATACTTTACAGGGGGCGTATCAGGAACACGTACTTTCCCCTTC.

The rearrangement uses TRBV4-1 and TRBJ1-2; no definite D call. The CDR3 sequence is 13 residues long. Germline lookup yields CDR1 MGHRA and CDR2 YSYEKL. The V gene lost 1 base and the J gene lost 3 bases, with 6 bases spanning the gap. The CDR3 coding sequence is TGCGCCAGCAGCCAAGGTTCAGACTATGGCTACACCTTC. This translates into CASSQGSDYGYTF.

V gene TRBV5-1 combines with J gene TRBJ2-5; 9 nucleotides agree with TRBD1. V gave up 2 bases and J gave up 11 bases; unmatched junction bases: 13. Germline-derived CDR1 and CDR2 are SGHRS and YFSETQ. CDR3 length: 15 amino acids. CDR3 sequence: CASSLFGDRVSEQYF. CDR3 DNA: TGCGCCAGCAGCTTATTTGGGGACAGGGTATCGGAGCAGTACTTC.

This clone was seen only once. The CDR3 DNA follows: TGCGCCAGCAGCGGGGGCTCAGTGTACAATGAGCAGTTCTTC. This sequence encodes CASSGGSVYNEQFF. The genes are TRBV4-3 and TRBJ2-1, with a tentative D call TRBD1 (6 bases). The CDR3 runs to 14 residues. Per germline, CDR1 LGHNA and CDR2 YSLEER. V was trimmed by 5 bases and J by 4 bases, leaving 12 bases between them.

V is TRBV28 and J is TRBJ1-2, with D perhaps TRBD1 (5 bases). Trimming left V 5 bases short and J 8 bases short, with 18 bases between. Germline CDR1 is MDHEN and CDR2 is SYDVKM. The CDR3 totals 14 residues. The CDR3 bases are TGTGCCAGCAGTGCGGGACGCCGGGGGGAAGGCTACACCTTC. Translation: CASSAGRRGEGYTF.

The CDR3 DNA reads as TGTGCCAGCAGTCCACTTCCTGCGGGGGGGGGCACAGATACGCAGTATTTT. This translates into CASSPLPAGGGTDTQYF. The genes are TRBV28 and TRBJ2-3, with 9 bases identical to TRBD2. The CDR3 extends over 17 amino acids. The junction had 10 bases not matched to a gene; V was cut back by 5 bases and J by 1 base. CDR1 and CDR2 (germline): MDHEN, SYDVKM.

This clone was recorded only once. The chain has TRBV6-6 and TRBJ2-1; 9 bases map to TRBD2. CDR3 length: 15 residues. Trimming at V came to 1 base and at J to 6 bases, leaving 4 bases not matched to a gene. From germline, CDR1 is MNHNY and CDR2 SVGAGI (reference sequence). CDR3 coding DNA: TGTGCCAGCAGTTACTTCTTGCGGGGGGGCAATGAGCAGTTCTTC. Amino acid sequence: CASSYFLRGGNEQFF.

This chain uses TRBV7-9 with TRBJ1-1; 9 positions match TRBD1. The CDR3 loop spans 16 amino acids. After removal of 5 bases from V and 1 base from J, the junction contained 8 bases not matched to a gene. Germline V gene lookup returns CDR1 SEHNR and CDR2 FQNEAQ (reference sequence). The CDR3 DNA reads as TGTGCCAGCAGCCTCGCGCAGGGACAGGGGAACACTGAAGCTTTCTTT. As protein: CASSLAQGQGNTEAFF.

The chain couples TRBV6-5 to TRBJ1-1; D unclear. From germline, CDR1 is MNHEY and CDR2 SVGAGI. CDR3 length equals 14 residues. Trimming removed 7 bases at V and 5 bases at J, with 17 bases between. The CDR3 bases are TGTGCCAGCACCCAAGGGAGGTTTTCGACTGAAGCTTTCTTT. Translating gives CASTQGRFSTEAFF.

The chain joins TRBV18 to TRBJ1-6; a weak D match, TRBD1 (5 bases). The germline V gene has CDR1 KGHSH and CDR2 LQKENI. The CDR3 has 17 amino acids. V was shortened by 3 bases and J by 10 bases, with 22 bases between the two germline ends. The DNA for the CDR3 is TGTGCCAGCTCACCGGCGCAGGGTCGGCCTACCGGCTCACCCCTCCACTTT. Its translation is CASSPAQGRPTGSPLHF.

The CDR3 DNA is TGTGCCAGCAGCCCGAGGGCGGATTTGGTCTATGGCTACACCTTC. Translating it yields CASSPRADLVYGYTF. The chain combines TRBV7-9 with TRBJ1-2; the D is unclear. Germline CDR1 reads SEHNR; CDR2 reads FQNEAQ (reference sequence). V was pared by 5 bases and J by 4 bases, with 17 bases between. The CDR3 spans 15 residues.

The chain joins TRBV5-1 to TRBJ1-2; a possible D gene is TRBD1 (6 bases). V dropped 3 bases and J dropped 5 bases, with 17 bases sitting between them. CDR3 length: 15 residues. Germline assignment: CDR1 SGHRS and CDR2 YFSETQ. The CDR3 nucleotides read TGCGCCAGCAGCTCCCTCCTAGGCAGGGGATATGGCTACACCTTC. Protein: CASSSLLGRGYGYTF. The variable domain in full, completed from reference TRBV5-1 and TRBJ1-2, reads KAGVTQTPRYLIKTRGQQVTLSCSPISGHRSVSWYQQTPGQGLQFLFEYFSETQRNKGNFPGRFSGRQFSNSRSEMNVSTLELGDSALYLCASSSLLGRGYGYTFGSGTRLTVV.

This clone occurred once. The chain is built from TRBV9 and TRBJ2-7; D is ambiguous. Germline V CDR1 and CDR2: SGDLS, YYNGEE. This CDR3 contains 13 residues. Trimming took off 0 bases at V and 2 bases at J, with 6 bases between the two ends. The chain's CDR3 is CASSVDSPYEQYF. The CDR3 DNA is TGTGCCAGCAGCGTAGACAGCCCCTACGAGCAGTACTTC.

This clone was counted only a few times. The rearrangement joins TRBV6-5 to TRBJ1-6, with a tentative D call TRBD1 (6 bases). The CDR3 sequence is 14 residues long. CDR1 and CDR2 (germline): MNHEY, SVGAGI. Trimming left V 2 bases short and J 9 bases short, with 11 bases between. The CDR3 loop reads CASSYGQGSSPLHF. For the CDR3, the DNA is TGTGCCAGCAGTTACGGTCAGGGGAGTTCACCCCTCCACTTT.

The chain has TRBV10-1 and TRBJ1-2; 9 bases map to TRBD1. The CDR3 has 14 residues. Germline V gene lookup returns CDR1 WNHNN and CDR2 SYGVQD (reference sequence). The junction had 8 bases not matched to a gene; V was cut back by 6 bases and J by 6 bases. The CDR3 DNA is TGCGCCAGCAGCCCGGGACAGGGATTAGATGGCTACACCTTC. Translated: CASSPGQGLDGYTF.